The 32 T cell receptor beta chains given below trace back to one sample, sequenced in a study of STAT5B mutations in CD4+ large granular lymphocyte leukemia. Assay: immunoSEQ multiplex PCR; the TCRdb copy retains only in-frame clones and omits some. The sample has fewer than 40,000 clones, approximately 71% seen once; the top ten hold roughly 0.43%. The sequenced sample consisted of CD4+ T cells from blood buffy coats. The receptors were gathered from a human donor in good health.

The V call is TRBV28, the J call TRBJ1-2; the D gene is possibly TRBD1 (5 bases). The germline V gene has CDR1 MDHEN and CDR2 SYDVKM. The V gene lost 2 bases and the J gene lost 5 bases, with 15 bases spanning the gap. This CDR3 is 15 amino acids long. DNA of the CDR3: TGTGCCAGCAGTTTAGGGGCAGGGTACACTTATGGCTACACCTTC. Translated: CASSLGAGYTYGYTF.

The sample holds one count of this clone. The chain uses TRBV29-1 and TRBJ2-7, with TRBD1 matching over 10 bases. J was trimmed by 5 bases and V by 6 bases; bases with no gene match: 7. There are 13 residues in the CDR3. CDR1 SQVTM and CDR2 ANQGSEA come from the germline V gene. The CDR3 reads CSVARTGGHEQYF. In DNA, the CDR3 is TGCAGCGTGGCCCGGACAGGGGGTCACGAGCAGTACTTC.

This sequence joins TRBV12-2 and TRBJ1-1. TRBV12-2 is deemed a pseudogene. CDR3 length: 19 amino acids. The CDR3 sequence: CASRLGGGGASKYGTEAFF. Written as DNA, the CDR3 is TGTGCAAGTCGCTTAGGAGGGGGGGGCGCGTCTAAGTACGGCACTGAAGCTTTCTTT.

The CDR3 nucleotides read TGTGCCACGGAGGGGGTGAATACTGGAAACACCATATATTTT. Encoded protein: CATEGVNTGNTIYF. The chain is built from TRBV28 and TRBJ1-3; TRBD1 is a possible D gene (6 bases). V gave up 10 bases and J gave up 2 bases, with 15 bases separating them. This CDR3 comprises 14 residues. Germline V gene data show CDR1 as MDHEN and CDR2 as SYDVKM.

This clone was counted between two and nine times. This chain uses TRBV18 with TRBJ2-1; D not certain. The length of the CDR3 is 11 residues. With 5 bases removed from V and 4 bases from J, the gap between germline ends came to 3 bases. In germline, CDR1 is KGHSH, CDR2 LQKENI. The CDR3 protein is CASSDYNEQFF. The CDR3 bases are TGTGCCAGCTCAGATTACAATGAGCAGTTCTTC.

CDR3 nucleotide sequence: TGTGCCAGCAGCTCCCGACACGAGCAGTACTTC. Translation gives CASSSRHEQYF. The chain employs TRBV6-6 and TRBJ2-7; D is undetermined. The germline V and J ends were trimmed by 6 bases and 5 bases, with 8 bases remaining between them. Germline assignment: CDR1 MNHNY and CDR2 SVGAGI (reference sequence). This CDR3 is 11 amino acids long.

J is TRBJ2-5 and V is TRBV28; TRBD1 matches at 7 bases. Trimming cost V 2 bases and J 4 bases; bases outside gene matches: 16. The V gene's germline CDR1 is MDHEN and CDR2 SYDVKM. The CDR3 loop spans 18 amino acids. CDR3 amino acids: CASSLADRKGAGRETQYF. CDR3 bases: TGTGCCAGCAGTTTAGCCGACCGGAAGGGGGCGGGTAGAGAGACCCAGTACTTC.

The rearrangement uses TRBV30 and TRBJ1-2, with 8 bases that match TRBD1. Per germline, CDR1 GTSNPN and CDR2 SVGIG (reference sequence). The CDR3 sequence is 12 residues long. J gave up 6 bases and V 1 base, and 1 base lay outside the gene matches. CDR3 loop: CAWSGTGNGYTF. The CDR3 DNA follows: TGTGCCTGGAGTGGGACAGGGAATGGCTACACCTTC.

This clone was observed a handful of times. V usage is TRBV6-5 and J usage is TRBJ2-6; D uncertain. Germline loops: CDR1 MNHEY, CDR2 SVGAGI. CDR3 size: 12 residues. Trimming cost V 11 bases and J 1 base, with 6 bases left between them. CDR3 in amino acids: CAAQSGANVLTF. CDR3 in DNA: TGTGCCGCCCAGTCTGGGGCCAACGTCCTGACTTTC.

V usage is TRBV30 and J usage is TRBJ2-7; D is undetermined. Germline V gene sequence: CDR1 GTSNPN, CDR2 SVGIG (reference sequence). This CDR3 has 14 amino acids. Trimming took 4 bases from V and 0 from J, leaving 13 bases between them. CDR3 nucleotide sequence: TGTGCCTGGATAATAACCTCCGGCTCCTACGAGCAGTACTTC. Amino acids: CAWIITSGSYEQYF.

CDR3 residues: CASSRISKGKAFF. In DNA form, the CDR3 reads TGTGCCAGCAGCCGAATCTCGAAAGGGAAAGCTTTCTTT. The chain recombines TRBV6-5 with TRBJ1-1; the D is unclear. Germline loops: CDR1 MNHEY, CDR2 SVGAGI. V was cut by 6 bases and J by 9 bases, with 17 bases left in between. CDR3 size: 13 residues.

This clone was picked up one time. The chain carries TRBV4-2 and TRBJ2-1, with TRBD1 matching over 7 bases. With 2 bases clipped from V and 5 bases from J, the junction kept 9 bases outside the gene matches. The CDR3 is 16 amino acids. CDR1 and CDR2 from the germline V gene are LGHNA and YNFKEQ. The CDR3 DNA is TGTGCCAGCAGCCAATCCCGACAGGGATTTGACAATGAGCAGTTCTTC. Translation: CASSQSRQGFDNEQFF.

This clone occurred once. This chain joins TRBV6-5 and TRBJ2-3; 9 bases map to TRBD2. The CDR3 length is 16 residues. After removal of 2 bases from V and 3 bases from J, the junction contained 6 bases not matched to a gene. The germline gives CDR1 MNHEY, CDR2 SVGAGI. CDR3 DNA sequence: TGTGCCAGCAGTTACGAGGGGCGGGGGGGAACAGATACGCAGTATTTT. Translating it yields CASSYEGRGGTDTQYF.

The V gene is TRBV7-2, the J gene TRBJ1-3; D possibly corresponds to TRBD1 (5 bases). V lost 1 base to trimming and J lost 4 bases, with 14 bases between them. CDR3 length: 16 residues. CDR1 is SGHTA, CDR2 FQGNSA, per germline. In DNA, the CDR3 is TGTGCCAGCAGCTTAGGAGGGGTGGCATCCGGAAACACCATATATTTT. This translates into CASSLGGVASGNTIYF.

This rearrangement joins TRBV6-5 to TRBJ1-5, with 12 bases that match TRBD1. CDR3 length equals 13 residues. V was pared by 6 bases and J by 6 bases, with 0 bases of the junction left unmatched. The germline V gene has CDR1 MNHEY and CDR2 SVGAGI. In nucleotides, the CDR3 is TGTGCCAGCAGGGGACAGGGGGCTCAGCCCCAGCATTTT. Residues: CASRGQGAQPQHF.

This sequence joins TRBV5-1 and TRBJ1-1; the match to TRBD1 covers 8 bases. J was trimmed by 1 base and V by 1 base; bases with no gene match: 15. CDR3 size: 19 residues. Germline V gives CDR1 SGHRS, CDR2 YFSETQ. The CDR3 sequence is CASSLSSTGVAWANTEAFF. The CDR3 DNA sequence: TGCGCCAGCAGCTTGTCTTCGACAGGGGTCGCGTGGGCGAACACTGAAGCTTTCTTT.

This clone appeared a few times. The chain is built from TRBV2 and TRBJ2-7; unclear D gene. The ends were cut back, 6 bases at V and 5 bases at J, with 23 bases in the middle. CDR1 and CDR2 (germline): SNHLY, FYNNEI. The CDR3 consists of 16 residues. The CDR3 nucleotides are TGTGCCAGCAGCGACGACCTATCGACCCCTCCGGACGAGCAGTACTTC. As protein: CASSDDLSTPPDEQYF. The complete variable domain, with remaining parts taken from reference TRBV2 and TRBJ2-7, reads EPEVTQTPSHQVTQMGQEVILRCVPISNHLYFYWYRQILGQKVEFLVSFYNNEISEKSEIFDDQFSVERPDGSNFTLKIRSTKLEDSAMYFCASSDDLSTPPDEQYFGPGTRLTVT.

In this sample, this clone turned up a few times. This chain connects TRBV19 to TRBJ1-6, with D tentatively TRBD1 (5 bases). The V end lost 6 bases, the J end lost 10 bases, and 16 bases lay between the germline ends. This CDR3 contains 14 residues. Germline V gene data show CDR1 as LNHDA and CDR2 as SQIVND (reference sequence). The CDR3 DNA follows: TGTGCCAGTAGGACTATACCCCCAGGGTCACCCCTCCACTTT. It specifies CASRTIPPGSPLHF.

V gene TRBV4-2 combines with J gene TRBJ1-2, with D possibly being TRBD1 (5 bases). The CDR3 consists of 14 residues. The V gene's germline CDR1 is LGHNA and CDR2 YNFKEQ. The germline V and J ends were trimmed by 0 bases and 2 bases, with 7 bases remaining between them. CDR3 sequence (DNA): TGTGCCAGCAGCCAAGAGAAGGGGAACTATGGCTACACCTTC. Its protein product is CASSQEKGNYGYTF.

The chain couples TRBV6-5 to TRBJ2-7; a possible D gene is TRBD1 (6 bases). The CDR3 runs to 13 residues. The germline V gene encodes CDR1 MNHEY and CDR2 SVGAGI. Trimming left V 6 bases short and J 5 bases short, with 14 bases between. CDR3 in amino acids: CASRVQGSHEQYF. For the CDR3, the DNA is TGTGCCAGCAGGGTACAGGGTAGCCACGAGCAGTACTTC.

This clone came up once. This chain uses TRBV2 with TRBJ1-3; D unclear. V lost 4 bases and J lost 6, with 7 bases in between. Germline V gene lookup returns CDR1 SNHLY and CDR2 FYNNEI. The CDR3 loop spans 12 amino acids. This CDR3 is CASSAVTNTIYF. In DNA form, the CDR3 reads TGTGCCAGCAGTGCGGTAACAAACACCATATATTTT.

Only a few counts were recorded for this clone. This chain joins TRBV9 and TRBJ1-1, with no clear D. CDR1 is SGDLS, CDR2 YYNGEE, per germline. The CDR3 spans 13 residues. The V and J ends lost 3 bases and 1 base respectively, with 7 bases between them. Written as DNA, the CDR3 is TGTGCCAGCAGCGGAACAGCGAACACTGAAGCTTTCTTT. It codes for CASSGTANTEAFF.

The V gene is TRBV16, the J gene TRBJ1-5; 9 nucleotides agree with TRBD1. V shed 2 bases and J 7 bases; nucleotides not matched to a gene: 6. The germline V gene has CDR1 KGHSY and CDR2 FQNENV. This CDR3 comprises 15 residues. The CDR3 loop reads CASSQTTGGSQPQHF. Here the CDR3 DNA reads TGTGCCAGCAGCCAAACGACAGGGGGAAGCCAGCCCCAGCATTTT.

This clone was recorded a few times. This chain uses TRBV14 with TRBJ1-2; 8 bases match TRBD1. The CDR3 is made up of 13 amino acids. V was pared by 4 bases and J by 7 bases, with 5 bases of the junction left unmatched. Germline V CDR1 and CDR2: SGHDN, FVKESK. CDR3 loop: CASSPQGASGYTF. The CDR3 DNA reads TGTGCCAGCAGCCCGCAGGGGGCAAGTGGCTACACCTTC.

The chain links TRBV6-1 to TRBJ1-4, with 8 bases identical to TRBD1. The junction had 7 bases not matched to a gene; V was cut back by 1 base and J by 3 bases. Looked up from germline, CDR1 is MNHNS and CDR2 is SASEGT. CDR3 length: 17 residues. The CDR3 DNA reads TGTGCCAGCAGTGAAGACACAGGGGGGACGGCTAATGAAAAACTGTTTTTT. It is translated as CASSEDTGGTANEKLFF.

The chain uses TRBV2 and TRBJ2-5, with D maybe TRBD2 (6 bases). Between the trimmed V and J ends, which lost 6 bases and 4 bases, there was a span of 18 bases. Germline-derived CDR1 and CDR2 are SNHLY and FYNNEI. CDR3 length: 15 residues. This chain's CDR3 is CASSISGSQGETQYF. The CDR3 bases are TGTGCCAGCAGCATTAGCGGTTCCCAGGGAGAGACCCAGTACTTC.

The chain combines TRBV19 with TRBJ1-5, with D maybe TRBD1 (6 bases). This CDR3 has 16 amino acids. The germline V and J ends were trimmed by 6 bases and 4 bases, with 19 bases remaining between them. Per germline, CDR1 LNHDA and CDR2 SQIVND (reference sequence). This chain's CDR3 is CASSHETHRANQPQHF. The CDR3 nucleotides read TGTGCCAGTAGCCACGAAACGCACAGGGCGAATCAGCCCCAGCATTTT.

CDR3 amino acids: CAISESLRPYSYEQYF. The CDR3 bases are TGTGCCATCAGTGAGTCCCTTCGACCGTACTCCTACGAGCAGTACTTC. The chain recombines TRBV10-3 with TRBJ2-7; the D is unclear. V lost 0 bases to trimming and J lost 0 bases, with 12 bases between them. Germline V gene data show CDR1 as ENHRY and CDR2 as SYGVKD. There are 16 residues in the CDR3.

The CDR3 here is CASSRAGTPTQETQYF. CDR3 DNA sequence: TGTGCCAGCAGCCGAGCCGGGACGCCGACTCAAGAGACCCAGTACTTC. The chain uses TRBV13 and TRBJ2-5; D tentatively fits TRBD1 or TRBD2 (5 bases each). The CDR3 covers 16 residues. V lost 5 bases to trimming and J lost 2 bases, with 18 bases between them. Germline assignment: CDR1 PRHDT and CDR2 FYEKMQ (reference sequence).

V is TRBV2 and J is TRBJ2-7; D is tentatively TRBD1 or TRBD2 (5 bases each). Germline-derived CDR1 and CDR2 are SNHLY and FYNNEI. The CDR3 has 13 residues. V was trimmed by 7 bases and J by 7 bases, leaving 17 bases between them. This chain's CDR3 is CASMTGTGGEQYF. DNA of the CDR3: TGTGCCAGCATGACTGGGACGGGCGGAGAGCAGTACTTC.

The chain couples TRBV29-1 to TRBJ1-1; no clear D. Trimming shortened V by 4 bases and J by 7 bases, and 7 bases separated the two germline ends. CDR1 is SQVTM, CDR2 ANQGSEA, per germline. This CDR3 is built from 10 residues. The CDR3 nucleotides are TGCAGCGTTGGGGGTCTTGAAGCTTTCTTT. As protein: CSVGGLEAFF.

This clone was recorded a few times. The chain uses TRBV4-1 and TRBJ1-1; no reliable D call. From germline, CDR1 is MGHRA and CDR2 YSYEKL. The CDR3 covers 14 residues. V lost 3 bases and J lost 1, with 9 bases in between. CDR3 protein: CASSHHRENTEAFF. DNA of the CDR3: TGCGCCAGCAGCCATCACCGGGAGAACACTGAAGCTTTCTTT.